This T cell receptor beta chain comes out of a study of technical replicates of blood from four donors. This clone is a singleton in its sample. The repertoire was sequenced with immunoSEQ multiplex PCR; TCRdb's copy has only in-frame clones and lacks some. The sample has about 100,000 clones, around 96% seen once; the top ten hold 0.24%. There are 14 residues in the CDR3. V lost 5 bases and J lost 5, with 14 bases in between. Germline assignment: CDR1 SGHTA and CDR2 FQGTGA. This receptor was identified in a human donor in good health. This rearrangement joins TRBV7-3 to TRBJ2-3; no clear D. Sequenced: T cells isolated from PBMCs. This CDR3 reads CASSASPRVDTQYF. The CDR3 DNA is TGTGCCAGCAGCGCTTCTCCCCGGGTAGATACGCAGTATTTT.